Sequencing of this TCR delta chain was carried out in a study of gamma delta lymphoproliferative disorders and STAT genes. This CDR3 spans 19 amino acids. The germline V gene encodes CDR1 GEAIGNYY and CDR2 EKD. This clone was counted ten times or more. It differs at one base from a far larger clone, so likely a read error. PBMCs from patients and controls supplied the genomic DNA for sequencing. TCRdb redid the clone calls on the multiplex PCR reads with CATT. The data show 1,500 to 2,000 delta-chain clones, with under 2% seen just once and approximately 48% held by the top ten. The chain uses TRDV2 and TRDJ3, with 8 bases identical to TRDD3. This receptor was taken from a human donor in good health. Specimen: blood. CDR3 amino acids: CARDIFWGRSSWDTRQMFF. CDR3 DNA: TGTGCCCGTGACATTTTCTGGGGGAGGAGCTCCTGGGACACCCGACAGATGTTTTTC.